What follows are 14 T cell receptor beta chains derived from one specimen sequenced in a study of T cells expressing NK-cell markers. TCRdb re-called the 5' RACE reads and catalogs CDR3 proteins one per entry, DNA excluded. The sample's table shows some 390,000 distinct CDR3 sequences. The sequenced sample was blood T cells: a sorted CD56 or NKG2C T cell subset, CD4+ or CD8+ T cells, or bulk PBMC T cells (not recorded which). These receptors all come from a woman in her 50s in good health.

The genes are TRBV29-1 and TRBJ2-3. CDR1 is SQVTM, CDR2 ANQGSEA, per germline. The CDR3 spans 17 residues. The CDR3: CSVEPPHTSEKTDTQYF.

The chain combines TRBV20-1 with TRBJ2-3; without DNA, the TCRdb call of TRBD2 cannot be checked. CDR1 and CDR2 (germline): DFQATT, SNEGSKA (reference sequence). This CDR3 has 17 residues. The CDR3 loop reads CSAGTSGRGVSTDTQYF.

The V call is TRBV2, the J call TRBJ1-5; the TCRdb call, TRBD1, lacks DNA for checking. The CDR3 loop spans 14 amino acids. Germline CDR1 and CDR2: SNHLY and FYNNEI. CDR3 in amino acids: CASSHPGTNQPQHF.

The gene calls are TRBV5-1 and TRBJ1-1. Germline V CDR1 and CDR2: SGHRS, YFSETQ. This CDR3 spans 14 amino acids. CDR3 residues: CASSLGLSVTEAFF.

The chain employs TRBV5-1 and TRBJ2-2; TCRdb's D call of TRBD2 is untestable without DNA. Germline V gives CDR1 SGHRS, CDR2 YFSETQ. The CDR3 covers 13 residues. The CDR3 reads CASRGGDTGELFF.

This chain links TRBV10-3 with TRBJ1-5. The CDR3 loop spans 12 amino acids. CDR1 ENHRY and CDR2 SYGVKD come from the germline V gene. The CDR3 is CAIRREGQPQHF.

The CDR3 is CASSPGEGDELPQHF. This chain uses TRBV7-2 with TRBJ1-5; TCRdb returns TRBD1, unconfirmable since there is no DNA. The germline gives CDR1 SGHTA, CDR2 FQGNSA. This CDR3 is 15 amino acids long.

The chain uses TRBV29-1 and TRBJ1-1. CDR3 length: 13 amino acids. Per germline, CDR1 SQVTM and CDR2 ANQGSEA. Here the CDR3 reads CSAEGLMNTEAFF.

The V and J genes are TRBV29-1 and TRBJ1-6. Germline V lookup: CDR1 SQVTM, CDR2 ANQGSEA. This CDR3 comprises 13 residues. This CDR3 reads CSVGEGRGSPLHF.

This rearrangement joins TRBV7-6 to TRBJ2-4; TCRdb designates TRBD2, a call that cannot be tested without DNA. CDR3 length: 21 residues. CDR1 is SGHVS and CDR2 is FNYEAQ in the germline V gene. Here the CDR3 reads CASSFSSLPLSRLGAKNIQYF.

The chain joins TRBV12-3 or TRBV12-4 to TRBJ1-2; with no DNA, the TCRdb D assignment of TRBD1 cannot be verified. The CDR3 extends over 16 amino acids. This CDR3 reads CASSPWRGQGANGYTF.

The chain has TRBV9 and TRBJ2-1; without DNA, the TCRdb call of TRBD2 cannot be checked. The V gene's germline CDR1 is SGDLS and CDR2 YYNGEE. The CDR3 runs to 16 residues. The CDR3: CASSSPGALKNNEQFF.

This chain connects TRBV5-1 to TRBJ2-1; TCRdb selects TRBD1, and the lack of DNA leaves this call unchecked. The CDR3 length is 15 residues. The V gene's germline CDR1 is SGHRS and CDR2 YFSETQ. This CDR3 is CASSAGRSTHNEQFF.

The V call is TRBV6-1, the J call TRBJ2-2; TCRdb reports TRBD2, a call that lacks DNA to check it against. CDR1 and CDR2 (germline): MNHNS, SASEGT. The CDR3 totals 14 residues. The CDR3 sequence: CASSVLAGGPELFF.